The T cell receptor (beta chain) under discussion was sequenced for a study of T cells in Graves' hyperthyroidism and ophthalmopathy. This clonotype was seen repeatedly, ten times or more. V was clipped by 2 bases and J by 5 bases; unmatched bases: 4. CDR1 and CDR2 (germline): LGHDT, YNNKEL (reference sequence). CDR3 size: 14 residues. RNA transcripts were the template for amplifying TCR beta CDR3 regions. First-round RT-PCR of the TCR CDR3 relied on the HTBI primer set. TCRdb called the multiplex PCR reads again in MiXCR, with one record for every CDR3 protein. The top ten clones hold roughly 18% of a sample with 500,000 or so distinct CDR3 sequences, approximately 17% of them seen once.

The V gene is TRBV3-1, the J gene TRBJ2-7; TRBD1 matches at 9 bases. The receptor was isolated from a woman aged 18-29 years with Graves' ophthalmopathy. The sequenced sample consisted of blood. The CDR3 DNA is TGTGCCAGCAGCCAACGGGACAGGGCCCACGAGCAGTACTTC. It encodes CASSQRDRAHEQYF.